These 25 T cell receptor beta chains came from one sample sequenced in a study of blood T cell repertoires in COVID-19. Method: immunoSEQ multiplex PCR; TCRdb's copy keeps in-frame clones and lacks some. This table has about 73,000 clones, roughly 81% appearing once. Sequenced material: peripheral blood. Source of these receptors: a woman in her sixties or seventies with acute or convalescent COVID-19.

This chain joins TRBV7-2 and TRBJ2-7; 7 bases are shared with TRBD2. The germline V gene has CDR1 SGHTA and CDR2 FQGNSA. The V segment lost 5 bases and the J segment 6 bases; nucleotides outside the gene matches: 13. This CDR3 has 15 amino acids. In DNA form, the CDR3 reads TGTGCCAGCAGCCAAAGGGGAGGGATTAAGGGCGAGCAGTACTTC. Residues: CASSQRGGIKGEQYF.

This sequence joins TRBV15 and TRBJ2-1; TRBD2 agrees at 10 bases. The CDR3 contains 17 residues. The ends lost 4 bases at V and 7 bases at J; junction bases unmatched: 13. In germline, CDR1 is LNHNV, CDR2 YYDKDF (reference sequence). CDR3 sequence: CATSTIISGRGRNEQFF. Here the CDR3 DNA reads TGTGCCACCAGCACGATAATCAGCGGGAGGGGGCGAAATGAGCAGTTCTTC.

This clone was recorded once. The chain uses TRBV9 and TRBJ1-2, with D perhaps TRBD1 (5 bases). The V gene lost 0 bases and the J gene lost 6 bases, with 21 bases spanning the gap. Germline-derived CDR1 and CDR2 are SGDLS and YYNGEE. This CDR3 is built from 17 residues. This CDR3 reads CASSVERRAGRGDGYTF. CDR3 nucleotides: TGTGCCAGCAGCGTAGAGAGGAGGGCAGGGCGAGGGGATGGCTACACCTTC.

This chain uses TRBV7-6 with TRBJ2-2; 9 positions agree with TRBD2. This CDR3 has 16 residues. The V and J ends lost 5 bases and 5 bases, in that order; junction bases with no gene match: 9. Germline CDR1 SGHVS, CDR2 FNYEAQ. CDR3 loop: CASSPTAAGGTGELFF. The CDR3 DNA reads as TGTGCCAGCAGCCCAACAGCGGCGGGAGGGACCGGGGAGCTGTTTTTT.

This chain links TRBV28 with TRBJ1-5; D is unresolved. This CDR3 has 15 residues. CDR1 is MDHEN and CDR2 is SYDVKM in the germline V gene. The germline V and J ends were trimmed by 10 bases and 0 bases, with 16 bases remaining between them. CDR3 region: CATLSGHFSNQPQHF. Written as DNA, the CDR3 is TGTGCCACCCTATCTGGGCACTTTAGCAATCAGCCCCAGCATTTT. Filled out from reference TRBV28 and TRBJ1-5, the complete variable domain reads DVKVTQSSRYLVKRTGEKVFLECVQDMDHENMFWYRQDPGLGLRLIYFSYDVKMKEKGDIPEGYSVSREKKERFSLILESASTNQTSMYLCATLSGHFSNQPQHFGDGTRLSIL.

This clone has only a few counts. The CDR3 region has the DNA TGCAGCGTCGACCGACAGGGTGTCTCTGAAGCTTTCTTT. It translates to CSVDRQGVSEAFF. This chain links TRBV29-1 with TRBJ1-1; 7 bases map to TRBD1. This CDR3 is built from 13 residues. V was clipped by 6 bases and J by 6 bases; unmatched bases: 10. Germline V lookup: CDR1 SQVTM, CDR2 ANQGSEA.

The V and J genes are TRBV7-3 and TRBJ2-5, with 7 bases aligning to TRBD2. V shed 3 bases and J 4 bases; nucleotides not matched to a gene: 8. Germline assignment: CDR1 SGHTA and CDR2 FQGTGA. CDR3 length: 15 residues. The CDR3 nucleotides read TGTGCCAGCAGCTTTCAGGCGGGAGTGGTAGAGACCCAGTACTTC. This codes for CASSFQAGVVETQYF.

The chain joins TRBV19 to TRBJ1-4; tentative D call: TRBD1 (5 bases). Germline V gene data show CDR1 as LNHDA and CDR2 as SQIVND (reference sequence). CDR3 length: 13 residues. The CDR3 DNA reads as TGTGCTAAAAAAAGCAGGGCTAATGAAAAACTGTTTTTT. Translated, it gives CAKKSRANEKLFF.

The chain carries TRBV6-6 and TRBJ1-2; D possibly corresponds to TRBD1 (6 bases). The V gene lost 6 bases and the J gene lost 8 bases, with 13 bases spanning the gap. The CDR3 totals 12 residues. Germline values: CDR1 MNHNY, CDR2 SVGAGI (reference sequence). The CDR3 bases are TGTGCCAGCAGGCCACTCCAGGGGGGCTACACCTTC. This sequence encodes CASRPLQGGYTF.

The chain combines TRBV4-1 with TRBJ2-1; 16 bases agree with TRBD2. Germline V CDR1 and CDR2: MGHRA, YSYEKL. The CDR3 is 19 amino acids. V lost 2 bases and J lost 0; bases outside the gene matches: 4. This CDR3 reads CASSQKGLAGGSSYNEQFF. CDR3 sequence (DNA): TGCGCCAGCAGCCAAAAGGGACTAGCGGGGGGGAGCTCCTACAATGAGCAGTTCTTC.

The chain couples TRBV28 to TRBJ2-2; maybe TRBD2 (5 bases). The CDR3 is made up of 16 amino acids. Looked up from germline, CDR1 is MDHEN and CDR2 is SYDVKM. V was cut by 5 bases and J by 7 bases, with 20 bases left in between. The CDR3 here is CASSPVTSRIDGELFF. The CDR3 DNA reads TGTGCCAGCAGTCCCGTCACTAGTCGTATCGACGGGGAGCTGTTTTTT.

The chain links TRBV5-4 to TRBJ2-3; TRBD2 matches 8 bases. Unmatched junction bases numbered 8, after V lost 7 bases and J lost 1 base. The CDR3 has 15 residues. Germline V gene data show CDR1 as SGHNT and CDR2 as YYREEE (reference sequence). In nucleotides, the CDR3 is TGTGCCAGCTTCAGCGGGAGTATTGGCACAGATACGCAGTATTTT. As protein: CASFSGSIGTDTQYF.

CDR3 region: CASSYRQGRADTQYF. DNA for the CDR3: TGTGCCAGCAGTTACCGACAGGGTCGCGCAGATACGCAGTATTTT. V and J are TRBV6-5 and TRBJ2-3, with 7 bases lining up with TRBD1. J lost 4 bases, V lost 2 bases, and 6 bases had no gene match. CDR1 MNHEY and CDR2 SVGAGI come from the germline V gene. This CDR3 spans 15 amino acids.

This clone was recorded only once. This chain uses TRBV4-1 with TRBJ1-2; 9 bases map to TRBD1. Per the germline V gene, CDR1 is MGHRA and CDR2 is YSYEKL. The CDR3 totals 17 residues. V lost 4 bases, J lost 4 bases, and 13 bases stayed unmatched. The CDR3 coding sequence is TGCGCCAGCAGCCCCTCCCCGGGACAGGGTTCTACCTATGGCTACACCTTC. It codes for CASSPSPGQGSTYGYTF.

The chain couples TRBV5-6 to TRBJ1-5; 9 bases agree with TRBD1. The CDR3 has 17 residues. After removal of 4 bases from V and 4 bases from J, the junction contained 12 bases not matched to a gene. CDR1 SGHDT and CDR2 YYEEEE come from the germline V gene. The CDR3 DNA reads TGTGCCAGCAGCCTTGGTGTGAGGGACAGGGATAATCAGCCCCAGCATTTT. Its protein product is CASSLGVRDRDNQPQHF.

The rearrangement uses TRBV9 and TRBJ2-1, with TRBD2 matching over 12 bases. This CDR3 is built from 22 residues. J lost 4 bases, V lost 3 bases, and 23 bases had no gene match. Germline values: CDR1 SGDLS, CDR2 YYNGEE. The CDR3 DNA reads as TGTGCCAGCAGCGGACGCCTGGGTAGCTCACTAGCGGGAGGCCGCCGGTACAATGAGCAGTTCTTC. This sequence encodes CASSGRLGSSLAGGRRYNEQFF. The full variable domain, its missing parts supplied by reference TRBV9 and TRBJ2-1, is DSGVTQTPKHLITATGQRVTLRCSPRSGDLSVYWYQQSLDQGLQFLIQYYNGEERAKGNILERFSAQQFPDLHSELNLSSLELGDSALYFCASSGRLGSSLAGGRRYNEQFFGPGTRLTVL.

This chain uses TRBV7-2 with TRBJ1-4, with 7 bases fitting TRBD1. CDR1 is SGHTA and CDR2 is FQGNSA in the germline V gene. The CDR3 is 16 amino acids. J gave up 4 bases and V 0 bases, and 5 bases lay outside the gene matches. CDR3 DNA sequence: TGTGCCAGCAGCTTAGCTGGGACAGCCCTTAATGAAAAACTGTTTTTT. It is translated as CASSLAGTALNEKLFF.

The chain couples TRBV6-5 to TRBJ2-6, with 9 bases fitting TRBD1. V lost 3 bases and J lost 3; bases outside the gene matches: 3. The CDR3 is 16 amino acids. The V gene's germline CDR1 is MNHEY and CDR2 SVGAGI. Here the CDR3 DNA reads TGTGCCAGCAGTTATCGGACAGGGGATGGGGCCAACGTCCTGACTTTC. Protein sequence: CASSYRTGDGANVLTF.

The V and J genes are TRBV27 and TRBJ1-5; D not resolved. The CDR3 is 17 residues long. Trimming pared 2 bases from V and 6 bases from J, leaving 20 bases between. The germline gives CDR1 MNHEY, CDR2 SMNVEV (reference sequence). The CDR3 DNA reads as TGTGCCAGCAGTTTAAGGTGGGGAGGGCCGGGAGGTCAGCCCCAGCATTTT. This translates into CASSLRWGGPGGQPQHF.

This chain connects TRBV28 to TRBJ2-7, with 9 positions matching TRBD1. The CDR3 length is 14 residues. Losses at the gene ends were 6 bases for V and 7 bases for J; bases not matched to a gene: 10. From germline, CDR1 is MDHEN and CDR2 SYDVKM. The CDR3 protein is CASSSGTGLWEQYF. In nucleotides, the CDR3 is TGTGCCAGCAGCTCCGGGACAGGGCTTTGGGAGCAGTACTTC. Full variable domain (rest looked up from reference TRBV28 and TRBJ2-7): DVKVTQSSRYLVKRTGEKVFLECVQDMDHENMFWYRQDPGLGLRLIYFSYDVKMKEKGDIPEGYSVSREKKERFSLILESASTNQTSMYLCASSSGTGLWEQYFGPGTRLTVT.

This clone has a handful of counts. V and J are TRBV19 and TRBJ1-1, with a tentative D call TRBD1 (5 bases). V gave up 4 bases and J gave up 3 bases, with 15 bases separating them. This CDR3 has 15 amino acids. Germline CDR1 is LNHDA and CDR2 is SQIVND (reference sequence). The CDR3 sequence: CASSTSGTAYTEAFF. The CDR3 nucleotides are TGTGCCAGTAGTACCAGCGGGACTGCATACACTGAAGCTTTCTTT.

The chain is built from TRBV4-1 and TRBJ1-2, with D perhaps TRBD1 (6 bases). The CDR3 covers 14 residues. V was clipped by 1 base and J by 2 bases, with 8 bases between them. CDR1 is MGHRA and CDR2 is YSYEKL in the germline V gene. For the CDR3, the DNA is TGCGCCAGCAGCCAAGGCGACAGGAACTATGGCTACACCTTC. Its protein product is CASSQGDRNYGYTF.

V gene TRBV19 combines with J gene TRBJ1-1; possibly TRBD1 for D (5 bases). Trimming took off 5 bases at V and 1 base at J, with 8 bases between the two ends. CDR1 is LNHDA and CDR2 is SQIVND in the germline V gene (reference sequence). The length of the CDR3 is 13 residues. This chain's CDR3 is CASSRRGNTEAFF. CDR3 bases: TGTGCCAGTAGTCGGAGGGGGAACACTGAAGCTTTCTTT.

The chain carries TRBV2 and TRBJ2-1; TRBD1 agrees at 9 bases. CDR1 and CDR2 from the germline V gene are SNHLY and FYNNEI. This CDR3 region has 13 residues. J gave up 3 bases and V 10 bases, and 4 bases lay outside the gene matches. CDR3 region: CAIPGQGYNEQFF. The CDR3 nucleotides read TGTGCCATCCCGGGACAGGGCTACAATGAGCAGTTCTTC. Full variable domain (missing parts from reference TRBV2 and TRBJ2-1): EPEVTQTPSHQVTQMGQEVILRCVPISNHLYFYWYRQILGQKVEFLVSFYNNEISEKSEIFDDQFSVERPDGSNFTLKIRSTKLEDSAMYFCAIPGQGYNEQFFGPGTRLTVL.

The CDR3 DNA reads TGTGCCAGCAGCCAAGGCCTCGGGGAGGGGAGCAATCAGCCCCAGCATTTT. Amino acids: CASSQGLGEGSNQPQHF. The chain has TRBV3-1 (or the pseudogene TRBV3-2) and TRBJ1-5; D is perhaps TRBD1 (5 bases). CDR1 and CDR2 from the germline V gene are LGHDT and YNNKEL (reference sequence). V gave up 1 base and J gave up 1 base, with 14 bases separating them. This CDR3 contains 17 residues.